These 19 T cell receptor beta chains were all obtained from the same sample, sequenced in a study of cytomegalovirus exposure and HLA in healthy donors. PCR primers comprised 60 Vbeta and 13 Jbeta primers. Using immunoSEQ multiplex PCR, the repertoire was profiled, and TCRdb retains in-frame clones only, with some absent. The sample totals approximately 180,000 clones. The source material was PBMCs. The receptors here all came from a man aged 30 to 39 in good health and CMV-seronegative.

The chain combines TRBV27 with TRBJ2-7, with 8 bases matching TRBD2. J gave up 4 bases and V 5 bases, and 4 bases lay outside the gene matches. CDR1 and CDR2 (germline): MNHEY, SMNVEV (reference sequence). The CDR3 contains 13 residues. CDR3 loop: CASSIGGGYEQYF. The CDR3 nucleotides read TGTGCCAGCAGTATCGGGGGGGGGTACGAGCAGTACTTC.

The rearrangement links TRBV5-8 to TRBJ1-1; 9 bases line up with TRBD1. After removal of 0 bases from V and 4 bases from J, the junction contained 4 bases not matched to a gene. The CDR3 has 15 amino acids. The germline gives CDR1 SGHTS, CDR2 YDEGEE. CDR3 protein: CASSLGDRASTEAFF. The CDR3, as DNA: TGTGCCAGCAGCTTGGGGGACAGGGCGAGCACTGAAGCTTTCTTT.

This rearrangement joins TRBV7-9 to TRBJ2-1; possibly TRBD2 for D (5 bases). CDR3 size: 17 residues. Germline V gene data show CDR1 as SEHNR and CDR2 as FQNEAQ (reference sequence). V lost 5 bases to trimming and J lost 1 base, with 18 bases between them. DNA of the CDR3: TGTGCCAGCAGCCCCAACGTGGACTCCTTTTCCTACAATGAGCAGTTCTTC. Protein: CASSPNVDSFSYNEQFF. Complete variable domain (other parts from reference TRBV7-9 and TRBJ2-1): DTGVSQNPRHKITKRGQNVTFRCDPISEHNRLYWYRQTLGQGPEFLTYFQNEAQLEKSRLLSDRFSAERPKGSFSTLEIQRTEQGDSAMYLCASSPNVDSFSYNEQFFGPGTRLTVL.

V gene TRBV29-1 combines with J gene TRBJ1-2, with TRBD1 as a possible D gene (6 bases). Trimming stripped 7 bases from V and 13 bases from J, with 25 bases between. The CDR3 runs 13 residues. Germline V gene data show CDR1 as SQVTM and CDR2 as ANQGSEA. This CDR3 reads CSAAPQGGASSTF. DNA of the CDR3: TGCAGCGCAGCCCCACAGGGCGGCGCTTCGTCCACCTTC.

V is TRBV6-4 and J is TRBJ2-3, with D unresolved. The CDR3 extends over 15 amino acids. V was trimmed by 3 bases and J by 1 base, leaving 11 bases between them. Germline CDR1 is MRHNA and CDR2 is SNTAGT. In DNA form, the CDR3 reads TGTGCCAGCAGTGAAGCATCGGTGGGCACAGATACGCAGTATTTT. Translation: CASSEASVGTDTQYF.

The chain is built from TRBV11-2 and TRBJ2-3; tentatively, D is TRBD2 (6 bases). Per germline, CDR1 SGHAT and CDR2 FQNNGV. V lost 3 bases, J lost 4 bases, and 14 bases lay in between. This CDR3 contains 15 residues. This CDR3 is CASSFIGGGADTQYF. CDR3 bases: TGTGCCAGCAGCTTCATCGGGGGAGGAGCAGATACGCAGTATTTT.

The chain is built from TRBV13 and TRBJ2-2, with 8 positions matching TRBD1. Germline V gene data show CDR1 as PRHDT and CDR2 as FYEKMQ (reference sequence). The V segment lost 3 bases and the J segment 7 bases; nucleotides outside the gene matches: 4. The CDR3 loop spans 14 amino acids. Written as DNA, the CDR3 is TGTGCCAGCAGCTTGGCAGGGGGCATCGGGGAGCTGTTTTTT. This sequence encodes CASSLAGGIGELFF.

The gene calls are TRBV9 and TRBJ2-7; 9 nucleotides line up with TRBD2. The germline V gene encodes CDR1 SGDLS and CDR2 YYNGEE. Unmatched junction bases numbered 9, after V lost 6 bases and J lost 5 bases. This CDR3 has 14 amino acids. The CDR3 coding sequence is TGTGCCAGCAACAAAGCGGGAGGTACTGACGAGCAGTACTTC. Its translation is CASNKAGGTDEQYF.

The rearrangement uses TRBV4-3 and TRBJ2-3, with 10 bases matching TRBD2. Germline V CDR1 and CDR2: LGHNA, YSLEER. V lost 0 bases to trimming and J lost 4 bases; unmatched junction nucleotides: 4. This CDR3 is built from 16 residues. The CDR3 DNA follows: TGCGCCAGCAGCCAAGAACTAGCGGGGTTTTCAGATACGCAGTATTTT. Residues: CASSQELAGFSDTQYF.

The chain has TRBV27 and TRBJ2-7; D is possibly TRBD2 (7 bases). V was pared by 6 bases and J by 7 bases, with 19 bases between. There are 14 residues in the CDR3. Per germline, CDR1 MNHEY and CDR2 SMNVEV (reference sequence). The CDR3: CASRYAGASDEQYF. The CDR3 coding sequence is TGTGCCAGCAGGTACGCGGGGGCGTCGGATGAGCAGTACTTC.

V usage is TRBV7-9 and J usage is TRBJ2-1; possible D gene TRBD2, 6 bases. Germline lookup yields CDR1 SEHNR and CDR2 FQNEAQ (reference sequence). Trimming pared 5 bases from V and 0 bases from J, leaving 20 bases between. This CDR3 has 18 amino acids. The CDR3 sequence is CASSPRGTVGGSYNEQFF. CDR3 sequence (DNA): TGTGCCAGCAGCCCTAGGGGAACCGTGGGGGGCTCCTACAATGAGCAGTTCTTC.

J is TRBJ1-1 and V is TRBV30; D not resolved. The ends were cut back, 2 bases at V and 1 base at J, with 11 bases in the middle. CDR3 length equals 14 residues. Germline lookup yields CDR1 GTSNPN and CDR2 SVGIG (reference sequence). The CDR3 reads CAWSLAGSNTEAFF. DNA for the CDR3: TGTGCCTGGAGTCTGGCGGGATCGAACACTGAAGCTTTCTTT.

V usage is TRBV4-2 and J usage is TRBJ1-2; possibly TRBD1 for D (6 bases). The CDR3 contains 17 residues. V was clipped by 0 bases and J by 6 bases, with 20 bases between them. The germline V gene has CDR1 LGHNA and CDR2 YNFKEQ. This CDR3 reads CASSQEKFRGAEDGYTF. The DNA for the CDR3 is TGTGCCAGCAGCCAAGAAAAATTTCGGGGGGCTGAGGATGGCTACACCTTC.

The chain links TRBV7-2 to TRBJ2-1; D is possibly TRBD2 (5 bases). V was cut by 8 bases and J by 1 base, with 15 bases left in between. The CDR3 extends over 15 amino acids. In germline, CDR1 is SGHTA, CDR2 FQGNSA. As DNA, the CDR3 is TGTGCCAGCGGCCCGCGGGCCCCTTCCTACAATGAGCAGTTCTTC. It is translated as CASGPRAPSYNEQFF.

This chain connects TRBV10-1 to TRBJ2-3, with 9 bases fitting TRBD2. The V segment lost 7 bases and the J segment 2 bases; nucleotides outside the gene matches: 4. The germline V gene has CDR1 WNHNN and CDR2 SYGVQD (reference sequence). The CDR3 has 14 amino acids. The DNA of the CDR3 is TGCGCCAGCAATGCGGGGGGGAACACAGATACGCAGTATTTT. Its protein is CASNAGGNTDTQYF.

The chain is built from TRBV27 and TRBJ1-2, with 7 bases that match TRBD1. Germline V lookup: CDR1 MNHEY, CDR2 SMNVEV (reference sequence). The V and J ends lost 5 bases and 4 bases, in that order; junction bases with no gene match: 10. This CDR3 comprises 15 residues. The CDR3 DNA is TGTGCCAGCAGTCCCGACAGGGTTTTTTTCTATGGCTACACCTTC. Translation gives CASSPDRVFFYGYTF.

The chain joins TRBV7-6 to TRBJ2-7, with TRBD1 identical over 9 bases. This CDR3 has 15 amino acids. Germline lookup yields CDR1 SGHVS and CDR2 FNYEAQ. V trimming: 1 base; J trimming: 5 bases; junction bases outside the gene matches: 6. Here the CDR3 reads CASSLGTGVVNEQYF. The CDR3 bases are TGTGCCAGCAGCTTAGGGACAGGGGTCGTCAACGAGCAGTACTTC.

The chain couples TRBV7-3 to TRBJ1-5; weak D call: TRBD1 (6 bases). V gave up 1 base and J gave up 0 bases, with 19 bases separating them. Germline CDR1 and CDR2: SGHTA and FQGTGA. The CDR3 is made up of 19 amino acids. The CDR3 loop reads CASSLRWDTENCSNQPQHF. CDR3 DNA sequence: TGTGCCAGCAGCTTAAGGTGGGACACCGAAAACTGTAGCAATCAGCCCCAGCATTTT.

J is TRBJ1-1 and V is TRBV27; D gene uncertain. V dropped 6 bases and J dropped 0 bases, with 14 bases sitting between them. Germline CDR1 MNHEY, CDR2 SMNVEV (reference sequence). This CDR3 region has 15 residues. The CDR3 DNA sequence: TGTGCCAGCAGAGCCTTTGGGAGGGTGAACACTGAAGCTTTCTTT. Translated: CASRAFGRVNTEAFF.